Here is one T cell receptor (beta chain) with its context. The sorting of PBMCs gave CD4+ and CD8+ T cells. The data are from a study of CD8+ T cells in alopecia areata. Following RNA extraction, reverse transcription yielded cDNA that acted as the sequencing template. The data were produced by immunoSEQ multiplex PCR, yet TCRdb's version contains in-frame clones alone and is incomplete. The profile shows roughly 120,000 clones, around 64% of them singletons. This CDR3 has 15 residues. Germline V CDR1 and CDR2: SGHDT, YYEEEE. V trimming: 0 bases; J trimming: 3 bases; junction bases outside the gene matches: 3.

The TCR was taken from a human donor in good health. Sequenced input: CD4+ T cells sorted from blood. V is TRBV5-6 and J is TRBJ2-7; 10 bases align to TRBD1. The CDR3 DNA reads TGTGCCAGCAGCTTGGGTGGGACAGGGGACTACGAGCAGTACTTC. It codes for CASSLGGTGDYEQYF.